This T cell receptor beta chain came from a study of blood T cells in healthy people across ages. Germline loops: CDR1 SGHKS, CDR2 YYEKEE (reference sequence). V was shortened by 0 bases and J by 6 bases, with 24 bases between the two germline ends. The CDR3 is 18 residues long. Study findings and constraints: PBMCs were not sorted, which prevented a conclusive comparison of naive versus antigen-experienced cells.

Combining a sample-barcoded 5' primer with a J-beta primer mix, a second PCR ran for roughly 7 to 11 cycles. TCRdb reanalysed the 5' RACE reads using MiXCR and keeps one entry per CDR3 protein. The sample has 600,000 to 650,000 distinct CDR3 sequences, approximately 59% seen once. This clonotype is a singleton in its sample. Antigen specificity is unknown. This chain uses TRBV5-5 with TRBJ2-5; D tentatively reads TRBD1 or TRBD2 (6 bases each). This clonotype was obtained from a man aged 55 to 69 in good health. Sequenced sample: blood. DNA for the CDR3: TGTGCCAGCAGCTTGGAGCCCCTACTAGAGGGGGGCGGGAAGACCCAGTACTTC. This encodes CASSLEPLLEGGGKTQYF. Based on the CDR3 plus reference TRBV5-5 and TRBJ2-5, the full variable domain is DAGVTQSPTHLIKTRGQQVTLRCSPISGHKSVSWYQQVLGQGPQFIFQYYEKEERGRGNFPDRFSARQFPNYSSELNVNALLLGDSALYLCASSLEPLLEGGGKTQYFGPGTRLLVL.